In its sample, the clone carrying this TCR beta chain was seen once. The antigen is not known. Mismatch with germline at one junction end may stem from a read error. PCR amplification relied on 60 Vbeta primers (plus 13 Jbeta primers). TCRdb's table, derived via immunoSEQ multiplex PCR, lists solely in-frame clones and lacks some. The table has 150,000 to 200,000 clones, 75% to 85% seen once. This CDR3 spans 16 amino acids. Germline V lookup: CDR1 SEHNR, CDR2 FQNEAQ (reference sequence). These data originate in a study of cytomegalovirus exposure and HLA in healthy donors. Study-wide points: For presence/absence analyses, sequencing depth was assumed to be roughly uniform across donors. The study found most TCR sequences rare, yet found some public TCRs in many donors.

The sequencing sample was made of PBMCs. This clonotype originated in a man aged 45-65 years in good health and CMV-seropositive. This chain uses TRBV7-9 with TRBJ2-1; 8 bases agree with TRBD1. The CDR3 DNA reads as TGTGCCAGCAGCAGGTTTGGACAGGGATCCTTCAATGAGCAGTTCTTC. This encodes CASSRFGQGSFNEQFF.